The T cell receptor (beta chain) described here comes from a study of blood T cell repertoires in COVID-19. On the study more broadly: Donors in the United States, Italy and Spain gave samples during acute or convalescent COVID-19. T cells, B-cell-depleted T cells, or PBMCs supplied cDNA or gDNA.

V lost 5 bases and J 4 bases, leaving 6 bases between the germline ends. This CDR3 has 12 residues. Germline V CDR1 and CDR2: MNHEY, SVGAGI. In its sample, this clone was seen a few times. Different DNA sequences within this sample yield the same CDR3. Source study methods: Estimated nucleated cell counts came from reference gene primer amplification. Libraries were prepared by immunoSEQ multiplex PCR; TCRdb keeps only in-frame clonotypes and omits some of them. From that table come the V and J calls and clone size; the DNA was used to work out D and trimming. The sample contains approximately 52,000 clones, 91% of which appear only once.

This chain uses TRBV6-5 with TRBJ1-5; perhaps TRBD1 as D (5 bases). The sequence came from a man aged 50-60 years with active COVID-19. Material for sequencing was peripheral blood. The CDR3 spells CASSTGNQPQHF. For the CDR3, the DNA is TGTGCCAGCAGTACAGGAAATCAGCCCCAGCATTTT.